A single sample gave rise to the 29 T cell receptor beta chains below, sequenced in a study of CD8+CD57+ T cells in acquired aplastic anemia. Using genomic DNA as the template, TCR beta VDJ and CDR3 profiling was carried out. TCRdb processed the reads anew with MiXCR; each CDR3 protein has one entry. The sample consists of tens of thousands of distinct CDR3 sequences, about 45% of them appearing once. What was sequenced was sorted CD4+, CD8+, or CD8+CD57+ T cells (not recorded which) from PBMCs. All receptors come from a human donor in good health, serving as a control.

This clonotype was counted between two and nine times. This chain links TRBV18 with TRBJ2-1; no clear D. V lost 0 bases and J 7 bases, leaving 10 bases between the germline ends. From germline, CDR1 is KGHSH and CDR2 LQKENI. The CDR3 consists of 14 residues. The CDR3 sequence is CASSPPARLNEQFF. In DNA form, the CDR3 reads TGTGCCAGCTCACCACCGGCTAGATTAAATGAGCAGTTCTTC.

The genes are TRBV25-1 and TRBJ2-3, with 13 nucleotides matching TRBD2. The J segment lost 1 base and the V segment lost 6 bases, leaving 7 bases of the junction unmatched. The CDR3 has 17 residues. Germline assignment: CDR1 MGHDK and CDR2 SYGVNS. The CDR3 bases are TGTGCCAGCAGCGCTACGGGACTAGCGGGGCGCACAGATACGCAGTATTTT. Its protein is CASSATGLAGRTDTQYF.

This clonotype was observed many times. The gene calls are TRBV20-1 and TRBJ2-3; the D is unclear. From germline, CDR1 is DFQATT and CDR2 SNEGSKA (reference sequence). The V gene lost 6 bases and the J gene lost 2 bases, with 18 bases spanning the gap. The CDR3 totals 15 residues. The CDR3 DNA sequence: TGCAGTGCCCCTTCCACTACCGAGTACACAGATACGCAGTATTTT. It codes for CSAPSTTEYTDTQYF.

With regard to this clonotype: A much larger clone is a single base away; this may be a read error. The rearrangement links TRBV4-2 to TRBJ2-3; D ambiguous. The V gene's germline CDR1 is LGHNA and CDR2 YNFKEQ. V lost 0 bases and J 4 bases, leaving 5 bases between the germline ends. This CDR3 has 13 residues. CDR3 amino acids: CASSQEGSDTQYF. The CDR3 DNA is TGTGCCAGCAGCCAAGAGGGATCAGATACGCAGTATTTT.

This clonotype was seen repeatedly, ten times or more. The rearrangement links TRBV12-3 or TRBV12-4 to TRBJ2-5, with 7 bases matching TRBD1. The J segment lost 3 bases and the V segment lost 4 bases, leaving 8 bases of the junction unmatched. The CDR3 loop spans 15 amino acids. CDR3 DNA: TGTGCCAGCAGTTGGGGGACAGCAAGTAAAGAGACCCAGTACTTC. This gives the protein CASSWGTASKETQYF.

The table lists this clonotype with a few counts. A much larger clone lies one base from this, so it may be a read error. This is likely a read error, given that the CDR3 carries no conserved phenylalanine or tryptophan at its end. The J gene is TRBJ2-3, the V gene TRBV15, with D tentatively TRBD2 (6 bases). The CDR3 spans 15 residues. The V end lost 3 bases, the J end lost 3 bases, and 13 bases lay between the germline ends. CDR1 and CDR2 from the germline V gene are LNHNV and YYDKDF (reference sequence). The CDR3 region is CATSSGRGLTDTQYS. DNA for the CDR3: TGTGCCACCAGCAGCGGTAGGGGACTGACAGATACGCAGTATTCT.

This clonotype was detected ten times or more. The J gene is TRBJ1-3, the V gene TRBV7-9; D is ambiguous. V was cut by 0 bases and J by 1 base, with 10 bases left in between. CDR3 length: 16 amino acids. Germline V CDR1 and CDR2: SEHNR, FQNEAQ (reference sequence). The CDR3 loop is CASSLARVTSGNTIYF. The CDR3 region has the DNA TGTGCCAGCAGCTTAGCGCGGGTTACGTCTGGAAACACCATATATTTT.

The sample holds many counts of this clonotype. The chain couples TRBV7-8 to TRBJ2-7, with 8 bases matching TRBD1. The ends lost 1 base at V and 7 bases at J; junction bases unmatched: 9. Germline V gives CDR1 SGHVS, CDR2 FQNEAQ. The CDR3 is 15 residues long. In nucleotides, the CDR3 is TGTGCCAGCAGCTTAGTTTTTGTTCAGGGGGCAGAGCAGTACTTC. Encoded protein: CASSLVFVQGAEQYF. The variable domain in full, completed from reference TRBV7-8 and TRBJ2-7, reads GAGVSQSPRYKVAKRGQDVALRCDPISGHVSLFWYQQALGQGPEFLTYFQNEAQLDKSGLPSDRFFAERPEGSVSTLKIQRTQQEDSAVYLCASSLVFVQGAEQYFGPGTRLTVT.

The gene calls are TRBV7-9 and TRBJ2-7; D not resolved. CDR3 length: 12 amino acids. Germline values: CDR1 SEHNR, CDR2 FQNEAQ (reference sequence). Trimming stripped 4 bases from V and 7 bases from J, with 11 bases between. CDR3 residues: CASSSPAGEQYF. CDR3 coding DNA: TGTGCCAGCAGCTCCCCGGCCGGGGAGCAGTACTTC.

There are many counts of this clonotype. This chain uses TRBV7-2 with TRBJ2-3, with no clear D. The CDR3 is made up of 12 amino acids. Germline CDR1 is SGHTA and CDR2 is FQGNSA. The V gene lost 5 bases and the J gene lost 6 bases, with 9 bases spanning the gap. The CDR3 bases are TGTGCCAGCAGCCTCCGTCCGGATACGCAGTATTTT. Encoded protein: CASSLRPDTQYF. Combining the CDR3 with reference TRBV7-2 and TRBJ2-3 gives the whole variable domain GAGVSQSPSNKVTEKGKDVELRCDPISGHTALYWYRQSLGQGLEFLIYFQGNSAPDKSGLPSDRFSAERTGGSVSTLTIQRTQQEDSAVYLCASSLRPDTQYFGPGTRLTVL.

At least ten counts were recorded for this clonotype. This chain links TRBV7-6 with TRBJ1-2; 12 bases line up with TRBD1. This CDR3 spans 14 amino acids. Germline CDR1 reads SGHVS; CDR2 reads FNYEAQ. Unmatched junction bases numbered 5, after V lost 5 bases and J lost 7 bases. CDR3 sequence: CASSAGTGGLGYTF. The DNA for the CDR3 is TGTGCCAGCAGCGCCGGGACAGGGGGCCTTGGCTACACCTTC.

In this sample, this clonotype turned up a few times. The missing conserved phenylalanine or tryptophan at the end of this CDR3 makes a read error likely. The chain carries TRBV20-1 and TRBJ2-7; D is uncertain. Germline V CDR1 and CDR2: DFQATT, SNEGSKA (reference sequence). The CDR3 is made up of 14 amino acids. The CDR3 sequence is CSARDLSSSCEQYS. The CDR3 bases are TGCAGTGCTAGAGATCTGTCGTCCTCCTGCGAGCAGTACTCC.

This clonotype was picked up many times. The chain is built from TRBV20-1 and TRBJ2-1; 7 nucleotides line up with TRBD2. Trimming at V came to 4 bases and at J to 6 bases, leaving 6 bases not matched to a gene. CDR1 DFQATT and CDR2 SNEGSKA come from the germline V gene (reference sequence). CDR3 length equals 13 residues. Here the CDR3 reads CSANLWEGNEQFF. As DNA, the CDR3 is TGCAGTGCTAACCTTTGGGAGGGCAATGAGCAGTTCTTC.

This chain links TRBV9 with TRBJ2-1, with 11 positions matching TRBD2. Germline V gene data show CDR1 as SGDLS and CDR2 as YYNGEE. The CDR3 covers 15 residues. The V segment lost 8 bases and the J segment 3 bases; nucleotides outside the gene matches: 7. CDR3 sequence: CASTGGLAGYNEQFF. The CDR3 DNA follows: TGTGCCAGTACAGGAGGACTAGCGGGCTACAATGAGCAGTTCTTC. The whole variable domain, filled in from reference TRBV9 and TRBJ2-1, reads DSGVTQTPKHLITATGQRVTLRCSPRSGDLSVYWYQQSLDQGLQFLIQYYNGEERAKGNILERFSAQQFPDLHSELNLSSLELGDSALYFCASTGGLAGYNEQFFGPGTRLTVL.

This clonotype has ten or more counts. The V call is TRBV6-1, the J call TRBJ2-7, with D possibly matching TRBD2 (6 bases). Germline assignment: CDR1 MNHNS and CDR2 SASEGT. The CDR3 runs to 12 residues. V was trimmed by 2 bases and J by 9 bases, leaving 11 bases between them. The CDR3 DNA reads as TGTGCCAGCAGTGAAATGGGGGGAGGGCAGTACTTC. Translated, it gives CASSEMGGGQYF.

Worth noting for this clonotype: An end of the junction does not agree with germline; a read error may underlie this. The chain employs TRBV5-4 and TRBJ2-3; the match to TRBD2 covers 12 bases. CDR1 SGHNT and CDR2 YYREEE come from the germline V gene (reference sequence). This CDR3 has 15 amino acids. In DNA form, the CDR3 reads TGTACCAGCGGTACTAGCGGGGGGCCCACAGATACGCAGTATTTT. Residues: CTSGTSGGPTDTQYF.

The chain uses TRBV25-1 and TRBJ2-7; 7 nucleotides line up with TRBD1. The CDR3 extends over 16 amino acids. CDR1 MGHDK and CDR2 SYGVNS come from the germline V gene. After removal of 8 bases from V and 0 bases from J, the junction contained 13 bases not matched to a gene. As DNA, the CDR3 is TGTGCCAGCCGCGTGTCTGGGGGACAGTTCTCCTACGAGCAGTACTTC. Translated: CASRVSGGQFSYEQYF.

This clonotype has a handful of counts. The rearrangement links TRBV6-5 to TRBJ1-1, with TRBD1 identical over 8 bases. Germline V gene lookup returns CDR1 MNHEY and CDR2 SVGAGI. CDR3 size: 13 residues. Trimming took 5 bases from V and 4 from J; bases not matched to a gene: 3. The CDR3 sequence: CASSRTGSTEAFF. CDR3 sequence (DNA): TGTGCCAGCAGTCGGACAGGGAGCACTGAAGCTTTCTTT.

This clonotype was detected many times. The chain joins TRBV5-1 to TRBJ1-2, with D uncertain. The germline CDR1 and CDR2 sequences are SGHRS and YFSETQ. The CDR3 loop spans 14 amino acids. V shed 3 bases and J shed 2 bases, with 11 bases lying between them. The CDR3 region has the DNA TGCGCCAGCAGCTCCGGCTTCGGGAACTATGGCTACACCTTC. This codes for CASSSGFGNYGYTF.

V and J are TRBV18 and TRBJ1-4; the D is unclear. From germline, CDR1 is KGHSH and CDR2 LQKENI. The CDR3 has 14 amino acids. V lost 0 bases, J lost 7 bases, and 9 bases lay in between. The CDR3 here is CASSPPEVGEKLFF. The DNA for the CDR3 is TGTGCCAGCTCACCACCCGAAGTGGGTGAAAAACTGTTTTTT.

This chain joins TRBV6-5 and TRBJ1-1; D possibly corresponds to TRBD1 (5 bases). V was trimmed by 0 bases and J by 1 base, leaving 9 bases between them. Germline CDR1 is MNHEY and CDR2 is SVGAGI. This CDR3 has 15 amino acids. CDR3: CASSYSGLPNTEAFF. Written as DNA, the CDR3 is TGTGCCAGCAGTTACTCGGGACTGCCGAACACTGAAGCTTTCTTT.

The V call is TRBV11-1, the J call TRBJ2-3, with 13 bases aligning to TRBD2. The germline CDR1 and CDR2 sequences are SGHAT and FQDESV (reference sequence). V shed 5 bases and J 6 bases; nucleotides not matched to a gene: 8. The CDR3 spans 16 residues. Here the CDR3 DNA reads TGTGCCAGCAGCCGCGGACTAGCGGGAGCGGGTGATACGCAGTATTTT. It encodes CASSRGLAGAGDTQYF.

This clonotype was picked up many times. The chain couples TRBV7-2 to TRBJ1-1; the match to TRBD1 covers 9 bases. The CDR3 consists of 15 residues. CDR1 is SGHTA, CDR2 FQGNSA, per germline. J was trimmed by 4 bases and V by 1 base; bases with no gene match: 4. The CDR3 DNA follows: TGTGCCAGCAGCTTAGAAGAGACAGGGGGCACTGAAGCTTTCTTT. Its translation: CASSLEETGGTEAFF.

This clonotype was counted at least ten times. V and J are TRBV2 and TRBJ1-1; D unclear. The germline V and J ends were trimmed by 6 bases and 1 base, with 12 bases remaining between them. Germline V gene lookup returns CDR1 SNHLY and CDR2 FYNNEI. CDR3 size: 14 residues. Written as DNA, the CDR3 is TGTGCCAGCAGGGTTCTGTGGGGGAACACTGAAGCTTTCTTT. Encoded protein: CASRVLWGNTEAFF.

The chain is built from TRBV6-5 and TRBJ1-5; D unresolved. The length of the CDR3 is 9 residues. V gave up 9 bases and J gave up 6 bases, with 3 bases separating them. The germline gives CDR1 MNHEY, CDR2 SVGAGI. CDR3 bases: TGTGCCAGTGGTCAGCCCCAGCATTTT. Protein: CASGQPQHF.

This clonotype was detected ten times or more. The rearrangement links TRBV25-1 to TRBJ2-3; 10 bases line up with TRBD1. The CDR3 runs to 15 residues. Looked up from germline, CDR1 is MGHDK and CDR2 is SYGVNS. Losses at the gene ends were 4 bases for V and 3 bases for J; bases not matched to a gene: 4. This CDR3 is CASSVGTGATDTQYF. CDR3 in DNA: TGTGCCAGCAGTGTTGGGACAGGGGCAACAGATACGCAGTATTTT.

This clonotype occurred many times. The chain links TRBV10-1 to TRBJ2-7, with 7 bases identical to TRBD1. Germline V CDR1 and CDR2: WNHNN, SYGVQD (reference sequence). The CDR3 contains 13 residues. The ends lost 3 bases at V and 3 bases at J; junction bases unmatched: 2. CDR3 bases: TGCGCCAGCAGTGAACAGGGGTTCTACGAGCAGTACTTC. Its translation: CASSEQGFYEQYF.

The V and J genes are TRBV9 and TRBJ2-1; no reliable D call. Looked up from germline, CDR1 is SGDLS and CDR2 is YYNGEE. Trimming took 0 bases from V and 7 from J, leaving 11 bases between them. The CDR3 covers 14 residues. The DNA for the CDR3 is TGTGCCAGCAGCGTAGAGAGTAGCAGGAATGAGCAGTTCTTC. Its translation: CASSVESSRNEQFF.

This clonotype was counted many times. The rearrangement uses TRBV7-2 and TRBJ1-2; D is possibly TRBD1 (6 bases). The CDR3 sequence is 15 residues long. CDR1 SGHTA and CDR2 FQGNSA come from the germline V gene. Trimming removed 0 bases at V and 1 base at J, with 9 bases between. The CDR3 region has the DNA TGTGCCAGCAGCTTAGCGTACAGGGTTAACTATGGCTACACCTTC. Translation gives CASSLAYRVNYGYTF.